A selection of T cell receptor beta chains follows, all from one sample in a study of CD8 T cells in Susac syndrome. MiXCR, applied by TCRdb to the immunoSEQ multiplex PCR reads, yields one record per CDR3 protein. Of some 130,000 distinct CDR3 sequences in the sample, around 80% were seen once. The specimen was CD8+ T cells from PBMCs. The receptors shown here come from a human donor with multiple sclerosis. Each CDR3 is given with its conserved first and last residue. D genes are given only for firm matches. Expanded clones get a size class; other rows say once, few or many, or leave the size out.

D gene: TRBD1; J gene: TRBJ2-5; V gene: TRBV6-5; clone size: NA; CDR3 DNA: TGTGCCAGCAGTCACCGGACAGGGAAAGAGACCCAGTACTTC; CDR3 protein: CASSHRTGKETQYF
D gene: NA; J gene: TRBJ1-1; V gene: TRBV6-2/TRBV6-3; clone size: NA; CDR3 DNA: TGTGCCAGCAGAAAAGAGCTTGAAGCTTTCTTT; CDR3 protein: CASRKELEAFF
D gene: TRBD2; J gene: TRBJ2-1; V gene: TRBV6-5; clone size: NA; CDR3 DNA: TGTGCCAGCAGTTACGGTCCTAGCGGGAACGGGCAGTTCTTC; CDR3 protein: CASSYGPSGNGQFF
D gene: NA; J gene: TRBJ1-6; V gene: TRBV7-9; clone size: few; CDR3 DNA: TGTGCCAGCAGCTTCGGGAATTCACCCCTCCACTTT; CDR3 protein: CASSFGNSPLHF
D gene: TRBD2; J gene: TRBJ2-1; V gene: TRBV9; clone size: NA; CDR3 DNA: TGTGCCAGCAGCGTAGACGGCGGGGTAGCGGGGGGGCCTGGCAATGAGCAGTTCTTC; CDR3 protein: CASSVDGGVAGGPGNEQFF
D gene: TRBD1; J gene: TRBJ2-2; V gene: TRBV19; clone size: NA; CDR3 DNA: TGTGCCAGTAGTATAGGTCACAGGGGGTTCTCCGGGGAGCTGTTTTTT; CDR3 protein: CASSIGHRGFSGELFF
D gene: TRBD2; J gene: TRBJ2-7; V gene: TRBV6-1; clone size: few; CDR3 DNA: TGTGCCAGCAGTGATGCTAGCGGGGGGCCTAACGAGCAGTACTTC; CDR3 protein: CASSDASGGPNEQYF
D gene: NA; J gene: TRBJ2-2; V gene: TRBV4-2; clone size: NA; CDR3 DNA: TGTGCCAGCAGCCAAGATTACTCGCAGGGGACACCCGACACCGGGGAGCTGTTTTTT; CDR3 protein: CASSQDYSQGTPDTGELFF
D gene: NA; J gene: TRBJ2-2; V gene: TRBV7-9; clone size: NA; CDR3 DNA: TGTGCCAGCAGCGGAGGAGACTATGACACCGGGGAGCTGTTTTTT; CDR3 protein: CASSGGDYDTGELFF
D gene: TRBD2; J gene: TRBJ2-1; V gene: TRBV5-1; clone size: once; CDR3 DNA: TGCGCCAGCAGCTTGGCCCGGACTAGCGGGGGTCGGGGCAATGAGCAGTTCTTC; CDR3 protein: CASSLARTSGGRGNEQFF
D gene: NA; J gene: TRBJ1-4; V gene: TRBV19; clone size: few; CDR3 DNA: TGTGCCAGTAGTATAACATTTAGGGGGACCAGGAACCTTGAAAAACTTTTTTTT; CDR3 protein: CASSITFRGTRNLEKLFF